The entry that follows covers one T cell receptor (beta chain) sequence. What it binds is unknown. The repertoire was sequenced with immunoSEQ multiplex PCR; TCRdb's copy has only in-frame clones and lacks some. The table records under 85,000 clones, roughly 90% of them present only once. The data stem from a study of T cell responses to AZD1222 COVID-19 vaccine. Overall study findings and caveats: Donors were mostly white British, more females; clonal diversity possibly underestimated. Unmutated regions of variants are reportedly targeted by nearly half of spike-specific TCRs. CD4 TCRs linked to vaccination spanned spike, dominating at 160-218 and 743-854.

Germline V gives CDR1 MNHNS, CDR2 SASEGT. The V and J ends lost 0 bases and 1 base respectively, with 16 bases between them. This CDR3 region has 17 residues. The sample consisted of peripheral blood, taken on day 0 of AZD1222 vaccination. The V gene is TRBV6-1, the J gene TRBJ2-7; D is undetermined. This clonotype originated in an adult in good health. CDR3 residues: CASSEALQAVGSYEQYF. DNA of the CDR3: TGTGCCAGCAGTGAAGCGCTTCAGGCAGTTGGATCCTACGAGCAGTACTTC.